One sample yielded the 12 T cell receptor beta chains listed below, sequenced in a study of blood T cell repertoires in COVID-19. Produced via immunoSEQ multiplex PCR; TCRdb's table is partial and in-frame only. The sample records 150,000 to 200,000 clones, approximately 79% being singletons. The sequenced material came from peripheral blood. The receptors shown here come from a man between 60 and 75 years old with active or convalescent COVID-19.

This clone was seen ten or more times. The rearrangement joins TRBV18 to TRBJ2-7; a weak D match, TRBD2 (6 bases). The CDR3 runs to 13 residues. V was clipped by 3 bases and J by 6 bases, with 12 bases between them. CDR1 and CDR2 from the germline V gene are KGHSH and LQKENI. The CDR3 DNA follows: TGTGCCAGCTCACCCGGGACTCTGGGCGAGCAGTACTTC. This codes for CASSPGTLGEQYF.

The gene calls are TRBV7-3 and TRBJ2-1; TRBD1 might be the D (5 bases). There are 14 residues in the CDR3. V gave up 3 bases and J gave up 5 bases, with 11 bases separating them. Germline-derived CDR1 and CDR2 are SGHTA and FQGTGA. The CDR3 here is CASSLGQRNNEQFF. The CDR3 DNA is TGTGCCAGCAGCTTGGGGCAGAGAAACAATGAGCAGTTCTTC.

V and J are TRBV5-8 and TRBJ1-1; D is possibly TRBD1 (6 bases). Germline-derived CDR1 and CDR2 are SGHTS and YDEGEE. Trimming removed 4 bases at V and 0 bases at J, with 10 bases between. The CDR3 covers 14 residues. Written as DNA, the CDR3 is TGTGCCAGCAGCGTGCGGGGGCTGAACACTGAAGCTTTCTTT. The encoded protein is CASSVRGLNTEAFF.

The chain links TRBV9 to TRBJ2-7; 8 nucleotides line up with TRBD1. The V and J ends lost 1 base and 5 bases, in that order; junction bases with no gene match: 5. Per the germline V gene, CDR1 is SGDLS and CDR2 is YYNGEE. The CDR3 runs to 14 residues. CDR3 coding DNA: TGTGCCAGCAGCGTAACAGGGGGAGGCGACGAGCAGTACTTC. Protein product: CASSVTGGGDEQYF.

V gene TRBV6-2 or TRBV6-3 combines with J gene TRBJ2-6; D perhaps matches TRBD1 (5 bases). Germline CDR1 is MNHEY and CDR2 is SVGEGT. CDR3 size: 16 residues. The ends were cut back, 2 bases at V and 4 bases at J, with 12 bases in the middle. The CDR3 DNA follows: TGTGCCAGCAGTTACCCAGCAGGGTGGGGGGCCAACGTCCTGACTTTC. Residues: CASSYPAGWGANVLTF.

The genes are TRBV5-1 and TRBJ2-1, with TRBD2 matching 9 bases. Looked up from germline, CDR1 is SGHRS and CDR2 is YFSETQ. The ends lost 3 bases at V and 7 bases at J; junction bases unmatched: 8. The CDR3 contains 15 residues. CDR3 in amino acids: CASSSGLAPGNEQFF. CDR3 coding DNA: TGCGCCAGCAGCTCGGGACTAGCCCCAGGGAATGAGCAGTTCTTC. The full variable domain, its missing parts supplied by reference TRBV5-1 and TRBJ2-1, is KAGVTQTPRYLIKTRGQQVTLSCSPISGHRSVSWYQQTPGQGLQFLFEYFSETQRNKGNFPGRFSGRQFSNSRSEMNVSTLELGDSALYLCASSSGLAPGNEQFFGPGTRLTVL.

This rearrangement joins TRBV27 to TRBJ2-3; 7 nucleotides align to TRBD2. Germline lookup yields CDR1 MNHEY and CDR2 SMNVEV (reference sequence). The trim removed 3 bases at V and 5 bases at J, leaving 5 bases unmatched. The CDR3 contains 14 residues. In nucleotides, the CDR3 is TGTGCCAGCAGTTTTTTGGGGGAGGGAGATACGCAGTATTTT. Amino acid sequence: CASSFLGEGDTQYF.

This clone was recorded only once. V usage is TRBV7-3 and J usage is TRBJ2-2; TRBD1 is a possible D gene (6 bases). The V and J ends lost 4 bases and 4 bases respectively, with 16 bases between them. The germline gives CDR1 SGHTA, CDR2 FQGTGA. The length of the CDR3 is 16 residues. CDR3 residues: CASSSHRESATGELFF. Here the CDR3 DNA reads TGTGCCAGCAGCTCCCACAGGGAGTCGGCCACCGGGGAGCTGTTTTTT.

A single count supports this clone. V usage is TRBV11-2 and J usage is TRBJ1-1; 9 bases are shared with TRBD1. Per germline, CDR1 SGHAT and CDR2 FQNNGV. J gave up 5 bases and V 5 bases, and 12 bases lay outside the gene matches. The CDR3 extends over 16 amino acids. CDR3: CASSPGTGGSGTEAFF. CDR3 DNA: TGTGCCAGCAGCCCAGGCACAGGGGGCTCAGGTACTGAAGCTTTCTTT.

CDR3: CASSSTPKPNYGYTF. DNA of the CDR3: TGTGCCAGCAGCTCCACCCCGAAGCCTAACTATGGCTACACCTTC. V is TRBV7-2 and J is TRBJ1-2, with D unresolved. The V end was cut by 4 bases, the J end by 0 bases, with 12 bases between. The germline V gene encodes CDR1 SGHTA and CDR2 FQGNSA. The CDR3 runs to 15 residues.

The chain carries TRBV30 and TRBJ1-1; 7 bases map to TRBD1. The junction had 5 bases not matched to a gene; V was cut back by 6 bases and J by 1 base. The CDR3 length is 13 residues. Germline loops: CDR1 GTSNPN, CDR2 SVGIG (reference sequence). Here the CDR3 reads CACRGDRNTEAFF. CDR3 sequence (DNA): TGTGCCTGCAGGGGGGACAGGAACACTGAAGCTTTCTTT.

V and J are TRBV5-1 and TRBJ2-1, with 9 bases lining up with TRBD1. Per the germline V gene, CDR1 is SGHRS and CDR2 is YFSETQ. The CDR3 spans 14 residues. Trimming removed 2 bases from V and 10 bases from J; junction bases left unmatched: 7. The CDR3 sequence: CASSLRPTGGEQFF. CDR3 sequence (DNA): TGCGCCAGCAGCTTAAGGCCGACAGGGGGAGAGCAGTTCTTC.